These T cell receptor beta chains were read from a single sample in a study of CXCR3-negative and CXCR3-positive naive CD8 T cells. TCRdb re-called the 5' RACE reads; every CDR3 protein appears as one record, without DNA. The sample yields under 85,000 distinct CDR3 sequences, of which the top ten take up approximately 0.62%. The specimen was naive CXCR3+ CD8+ T cells from blood. The receptor set was obtained from a human donor in good health. Some clones in this sample may be carry-over from other donors' samples. CDR3s include the opening cysteine and the closing phenylalanine or tryptophan. Fields, in order: V gene, J gene, CDR3 protein.

V: TRBV12-3/TRBV12-4; J: TRBJ1-3; CDR3: CASSHRENTIYF
V: TRBV4-2; J: TRBJ1-2; CDR3: CASSRDRDSPRRYGYTF
V: TRBV3-1; J: TRBJ2-1; CDR3: CASSRTGTGPYNEQFF
V: TRBV5-6; J: TRBJ2-5; CDR3: CASSAGIETQYF
V: TRBV20-1; J: TRBJ2-5; CDR3: CSASIALETQYF
V: TRBV5-1; J: TRBJ2-3; CDR3: CASSGPTSGREYF
V: TRBV12-3/TRBV12-4; J: TRBJ2-5; CDR3: CASSFYGEETQYF
V: TRBV19; J: TRBJ2-4; CDR3: CASSPDRFIGIQYF
V: TRBV27; J: TRBJ1-4; CDR3: CASSQGSVEKLFF
V: TRBV28; J: TRBJ1-1; CDR3: CASRFMNTEAFF
V: TRBV15; J: TRBJ1-5; CDR3: CATRGPYSNQPQHF
V: TRBV19; J: TRBJ1-1; CDR3: CASSISRLMNTEAFF
V: TRBV24-1; J: TRBJ2-3; CDR3: CATREGLTDTQYF
V: TRBV28; J: TRBJ2-5; CDR3: CASSLSYSEKETQYF
V: TRBV5-5; J: TRBJ1-5; CDR3: CASSLAWSGRGPQPQHF
V: TRBV24-1; J: TRBJ2-1; CDR3: CATSDPFGEQFF
V: TRBV7-9; J: TRBJ2-7; CDR3: CASSMPRDNLRDEQYF
V: TRBV9; J: TRBJ1-6; CDR3: CASSEEDRGNSPLHF
V: TRBV5-1; J: TRBJ2-7; CDR3: CASSSSQGSYEQYF
V: TRBV5-5; J: TRBJ2-1; CDR3: CASSLWGRQEQFF
V: TRBV23-1; J: TRBJ2-7; CDR3: CASNLPMGFSSYEQYF
V: TRBV5-1; J: TRBJ2-5; CDR3: CASSIDPGTSSPETQYF
V: TRBV14; J: TRBJ1-1; CDR3: CASSQDWGYAEAFF
V: TRBV6-2/TRBV6-3; J: TRBJ2-7; CDR3: CASSYLGVGITSYEQYF
V: TRBV28; J: TRBJ2-2; CDR3: CASSFPTSGRDTGELFF
V: TRBV29-1; J: TRBJ2-2; CDR3: CSVEAWTGENTGELFF
V: TRBV11-3; J: TRBJ2-2; CDR3: CASSLVRTGGPGELFF
V: TRBV5-1; J: TRBJ1-2; CDR3: CASSFTGQHGYTF
V: TRBV5-1; J: TRBJ2-3; CDR3: CASSSGEGDTQYF
V: TRBV28; J: TRBJ2-7; CDR3: CASSLTRGAYEQYF